This TCR beta chain was sequenced for a study of blood T cell repertoires in COVID-19. Background on the study: Whether acute or convalescent, the COVID-19 samples came from the United States, Italy and Spain. PBMCs, B-cell-depleted T cells, or T cells provided the cDNA or gDNA that made up the material.

A Seattle source enrolled patients during active infection and followed them longitudinally. This CDR3 is 15 amino acids long. Authors' methods: Nucleated cell counts were estimated from reference gene primer amplification. The protocol was immunoSEQ multiplex PCR, while the TCRdb copy is restricted to in-frame clones and leaves out a portion. Clone size and the V and J calls come from that table; the DNA yielded D and trimming. The sample lists under 250,000 clones; approximately 90% were seen once. This chain joins TRBV12-2 and TRBJ1-1; the table's D call, TRBD1, was not checked against the DNA. TRBV12-2 is a known pseudogene. The material sequenced was peripheral blood. The TCR sequence derives from a young man with COVID-19, enrolled during active disease. CDR3 sequence reads: CASRLPLDRRPEAFF. In nucleotides, the CDR3 is TGTGCAAGTCGCTTACCCCTGGACAGGAGGCCTGAAGCTTTCTTT.